This TCR beta chain was sequenced during a study of blood T cells in healthy people across ages. Regarding this clonotype: The antigen is unknown.

V lost 7 bases, J lost 4 bases, and 9 bases lay in between. The CDR3 has 12 amino acids. In germline, CDR1 is MDHEN, CDR2 SYDVKM. Then a second PCR, running about 7 to 11 cycles, was carried out with a sample-barcoded 5' primer and a J-beta primer mix. TCRdb re-called the 5' RACE reads through MiXCR, storing one row per CDR3 protein. The profile shows 1,500,000 or so distinct CDR3 sequences, 42% of them singletons. Study results and caveats: Diversity of TCR beta per million T cells declined in a roughly linear way with age. CMV status of donors was not determined, possibly confounding expanded clonotype changes. No conclusive comparison of naive versus antigen-experienced cells was possible with unsorted PBMCs.

The sequence was obtained from a woman between 18 and 30 years old in good health. J is TRBJ2-3 and V is TRBV28; D not resolved. The sample consisted of blood. CDR3 sequence (DNA): TGTGCCAGCACGGCTTCACCAGATACGCAGTATTTT. Translating gives CASTASPDTQYF. Filled out from reference TRBV28 and TRBJ2-3, the complete variable domain reads DVKVTQSSRYLVKRTGEKVFLECVQDMDHENMFWYRQDPGLGLRLIYFSYDVKMKEKGDIPEGYSVSREKKERFSLILESASTNQTSMYLCASTASPDTQYFGPGTRLTVL.